This TCR beta chain was found in a study of identifying expanded T cells in peripheral blood. General observations from the study: About 1.2 clones differed between technical replicates, versus approximately 17 and 20 over time. Variance in clone template counts between approximately two-week samples significantly increased with total template count across all healthy donors.

CDR1 and CDR2 from the germline V gene are LGHNA and YNFKEQ. The CDR3 is 14 amino acids. V was pared by 1 base and J by 7 bases, with 8 bases between. This clone was found a few times. The target antigen is unknown. During the collection period, no donor immune events like infections were recorded. Sequencing was performed with immunoSEQ multiplex PCR; in TCRdb, only in-frame clones are kept and a portion is missing. In the table there are 110,000 or so clones, about 87% of which are singletons. The clonotype comes from a person between 18 and 70 years old in good health. The material sequenced was blood. The chain carries TRBV4-2 and TRBJ1-6, with D perhaps TRBD1 (5 bases). The CDR3, as DNA: TGTGCCAGCAGCCAAGCGGGGGTGAATTCACCCCTCCACTTT. Its translation is CASSQAGVNSPLHF.